These 12 T cell receptor beta chains originate from one sample sequenced in a study of shared T cell receptors in the human thymus. Clones were sequenced by immunoSEQ multiplex PCR, and TCRdb holds only the in-frame ones, with some missing. Of some 700,000 clones listed, approximately 85% were seen once; the top ten hold approximately 0.01%. This sample was also put to use in a study of human thymus T cells.

The sequenced sample was thymocytes. These receptors all come from a girl under two years old with a congenital heart defect.

This rearrangement joins TRBV4-1 to TRBJ2-6, with TRBD1 matching 10 bases. Germline CDR1 MGHRA, CDR2 YSYEKL. The CDR3 is 17 residues long. Losses at the gene ends were 5 bases for V and 0 bases for J; bases not matched to a gene: 4. The CDR3 region has the DNA TGCGCCAGCAGCACCCGACAGGGGGCCTCTGGGGCCAACGTCCTGACTTTC. Amino acid sequence: CASSTRQGASGANVLTF.

This clone was seen a few times. The V gene is TRBV5-6, the J gene TRBJ2-3; weak D call: TRBD2 (5 bases). V was cut by 1 base and J by 0 bases, with 12 bases left in between. The CDR3 runs 16 residues. Germline values: CDR1 SGHDT, CDR2 YYEEEE. For the CDR3, the DNA is TGTGCCAGCAGCTTGTTCCAGCGGCGTAGCACAGATACGCAGTATTTT. Its translation is CASSLFQRRSTDTQYF.

The V gene is TRBV5-4, the J gene TRBJ1-1, with 7 bases identical to TRBD1. The J segment lost 2 bases and the V segment lost 3 bases, leaving 13 bases of the junction unmatched. The germline gives CDR1 SGHNT, CDR2 YYREEE (reference sequence). CDR3 length equals 17 residues. CDR3 coding DNA: TGTGCCAGCAGCTGGGGGACCCCGGACAGGCTAAACACTGAAGCTTTCTTT. Translation: CASSWGTPDRLNTEAFF.

The J gene is TRBJ1-1, the V gene TRBV19, with D possibly TRBD1 on 6 matching bases. V lost 10 bases, J lost 5 bases, and 17 bases lay in between. The CDR3 is 13 amino acids. The germline V gene encodes CDR1 LNHDA and CDR2 SQIVND (reference sequence). DNA of the CDR3: TGTGCCACTTACGGGGGGCGAGGGACTGAAGCTTTCTTT. Protein: CATYGGRGTEAFF. The full variable domain, rest sourced from reference TRBV19 and TRBJ1-1, is DGGITQSPKYLFRKEGQNVTLSCEQNLNHDAMYWYRQDPGQGLRLIYYSQIVNDFQKGDIAEGYSVSREKKESFPLTVTSAQKNPTAFYLCATYGGRGTEAFFGQGTRLTVV.

In DNA, the CDR3 is TGTGCCAGCCGACAGGGGGCGCGTCTGTATCCTAATGAAAAACTGTTTTTT. As protein: CASRQGARLYPNEKLFF. J is TRBJ1-4 and V is TRBV27, with 10 bases identical to TRBD1. Germline V gives CDR1 MNHEY, CDR2 SMNVEV (reference sequence). V trimming: 8 bases; J trimming: 3 bases; junction bases outside the gene matches: 12. CDR3 length: 17 residues.

The chain has TRBV30 and TRBJ2-7, with 7 bases aligning to TRBD1. This CDR3 has 15 residues. V was pared by 5 bases and J by 2 bases, with 12 bases of the junction left unmatched. The V gene's germline CDR1 is GTSNPN and CDR2 SVGIG (reference sequence). CDR3 nucleotide sequence: TGTGCCTGGTGTGATCCGGGACAGACGACCTACGAGCAGTACTTC. Its translation: CAWCDPGQTTYEQYF.

The chain employs TRBV4-1 and TRBJ2-5; 14 nucleotides align to TRBD2. Germline V gives CDR1 MGHRA, CDR2 YSYEKL. The V segment lost 4 bases and the J segment 7 bases; nucleotides outside the gene matches: 20. The CDR3 is 20 residues long. The CDR3 spells CASSLTLTSGGAEIIMTQYF. The CDR3 nucleotides are TGCGCCAGCAGCCTGACCCTGACTAGCGGGGGGGCTGAAATTATCATGACCCAGTACTTC.

The V and J genes are TRBV28 and TRBJ2-7, with TRBD2 matching over 11 bases. The CDR3 is made up of 17 amino acids. After removal of 5 bases from V and 6 bases from J, the junction contained 15 bases not matched to a gene. CDR1 is MDHEN, CDR2 SYDVKM, per germline. In DNA form, the CDR3 reads TGTGCCAGCAGTCCCGATACTAGCGGGGGCCCTAAATCCGAGCAGTACTTC. Residues: CASSPDTSGGPKSEQYF. Complete variable domain (other parts from reference TRBV28 and TRBJ2-7): DVKVTQSSRYLVKRTGEKVFLECVQDMDHENMFWYRQDPGLGLRLIYFSYDVKMKEKGDIPEGYSVSREKKERFSLILESASTNQTSMYLCASSPDTSGGPKSEQYFGPGTRLTVT.

The chain recombines TRBV5-6 with TRBJ2-7; D perhaps matches TRBD1 (7 bases). The CDR3 totals 17 residues. CDR1 is SGHDT, CDR2 YYEEEE, per germline. Trimming removed 3 bases at V and 3 bases at J, with 22 bases between. For the CDR3, the DNA is TGTGCCAGCAGCTCTCAGGAGGCGGGACAGCCTAACTACGAGCAGTACTTC. Translation gives CASSSQEAGQPNYEQYF.

The chain carries TRBV6-1 and TRBJ2-2; no clear D gene. Germline CDR1 reads MNHNS; CDR2 reads SASEGT. With 2 bases removed from V and 4 bases from J, the gap between germline ends came to 14 bases. The CDR3 has 16 amino acids. The CDR3 reads CASSESDLAGTGELFF. CDR3 nucleotides: TGTGCCAGCAGTGAATCCGACTTAGCCGGCACCGGGGAGCTGTTTTTT.

CDR3 nucleotide sequence: TGCGCCAGCAGCAGGCGAACAGGGGTTACTAACTATGGCTACACCTTC. It translates to CASSRRTGVTNYGYTF. J is TRBJ1-2 and V is TRBV5-1; 7 bases match TRBD1. Germline V gene sequence: CDR1 SGHRS, CDR2 YFSETQ. V trimming: 4 bases; J trimming: 0 bases; junction bases outside the gene matches: 9. The CDR3 is made up of 16 amino acids. Using reference TRBV5-1 and TRBJ1-2 for the parts outside the CDR3, the full variable domain is KAGVTQTPRYLIKTRGQQVTLSCSPISGHRSVSWYQQTPGQGLQFLFEYFSETQRNKGNFPGRFSGRQFSNSRSEMNVSTLELGDSALYLCASSRRTGVTNYGYTFGSGTRLTVV.

J is TRBJ2-2 and V is TRBV9, with 11 bases fitting TRBD2. The CDR3 extends over 18 amino acids. The V gene end was trimmed by 0 bases and the J gene end by 4 bases; junction bases not matched to a gene: 8. Germline CDR1 SGDLS, CDR2 YYNGEE. CDR3 sequence (DNA): TGTGCCAGCAGCGTAGCCCATACTAGCGGGGGACTCACCGGGGAGCTGTTTTTT. This translates into CASSVAHTSGGLTGELFF.